This TCR beta chain was recorded in a study of regulatory T cells in long-lasting Graves disease. As for time point: persistent/refractory GD, antithyroid drugs over 5 years with positive TRAb. Construction of the TCR library relied on RNA isolated from PBMCs. Libraries of TCR beta came from iRepertoire HTBI primers plus Arm-PCR of CDR3 regions. TCRdb re-analysed the multiplex PCR reads in MiXCR, keeping a single row per CDR3 protein. The table lists about 300,000 distinct CDR3 sequences, roughly 21% of them singletons. The TCR originated in a female donor with Graves disease. Sequencing used peripheral blood mononuclear cells (PBMCs), obtained when the disease was refractory, from a patient treated with antithyroid drugs.

For the CDR3, the DNA is TGTGCCACCCTGGCCGAGTCGGGCCAAGAGACCCAGTACTTC. Amino acid sequence: CATLAESGQETQYF. The rearrangement uses TRBV28 and TRBJ2-5; D is undetermined. V was cut by 10 bases and J by 1 base, with 16 bases left in between. This CDR3 comprises 14 residues. Germline CDR1 is MDHEN and CDR2 is SYDVKM.